The 31 T cell receptor beta chains given below trace back to one sample, sequenced in a study of T-cell memory formation after mild COVID-19 (TCRdb year 2021). The library was generated by 5' RACE. The sequencing machine was an Illumina NovaSeq 6000. The raw public reads went through TCRdb reprocessing: fastp at Q25, MiXCR clone calling, in-frame beta chains kept. Each CDR3 protein appears once, grouped with its most common genes and DNA. The sample table lists roughly 130,000 distinct CDR3 sequences, approximately 5.9% of them with a count of one. The top ten clonotypes cover 2% to 2.5% of the sample. Material for sequencing was PBMCs or a T cell subset sorted from them (not recorded which). The receptor source for this set is an adult woman who had mild COVID-19 (a few samples of this study predate the infection). The sample titles of this study are shuffled in the database, so cell type and time point are left out; the donor was told from shared clones.

This chain uses TRBV18 with TRBJ2-7; 8 nucleotides agree with TRBD1. This CDR3 spans 14 amino acids. The V gene end was trimmed by 5 bases and the J gene end by 2 bases; junction bases not matched to a gene: 5. Germline V lookup: CDR1 KGHSH, CDR2 LQKENI. CDR3 residues: CASSSTGVPYEQYF. The CDR3 DNA reads TGTGCCAGCTCATCGACAGGGGTCCCCTACGAGCAGTACTTC.

This clonotype was counted only a few times. V usage is TRBV7-2 and J usage is TRBJ1-4, with D perhaps TRBD1 (6 bases). Trimming left V 4 bases short and J 0 bases short, with 12 bases between. CDR3 length: 16 residues. Germline assignment: CDR1 SGHTA and CDR2 FQGNSA. CDR3 protein: CASSWGQLATNEKLFF. In DNA, the CDR3 is TGTGCCAGCAGCTGGGGGCAGCTTGCAACTAATGAAAAACTGTTTTTT.

A few counts support this clonotype. The J gene is TRBJ1-1, the V gene TRBV11-3; 7 nucleotides agree with TRBD1. Trimming took 1 base from V and 3 from J; bases not matched to a gene: 5. CDR1 is SGHNT and CDR2 is YENEEA in the germline V gene. The CDR3 totals 15 residues. CDR3 amino acids: CASSLGGGGDTEAFF. CDR3 bases: TGTGCCAGCAGCTTAGGTGGAGGGGGCGACACTGAAGCTTTCTTT.

This clonotype was seen many times. The chain links TRBV29-1 to TRBJ2-3; TRBD1 or TRBD2 may be the D gene (6 bases each). V lost 4 bases to trimming and J lost 2 bases, with 19 bases between them. This CDR3 comprises 16 residues. The germline gives CDR1 SQVTM, CDR2 ANQGSEA. The CDR3 sequence is CSVVGRRGAHTDTQYF. As DNA, the CDR3 is TGCAGCGTTGTCGGTCGTAGGGGGGCCCACACAGATACGCAGTATTTT.

This clonotype came up many times. This chain uses TRBV12-3 or TRBV12-4 with TRBJ1-5; 7 nucleotides agree with TRBD1. J lost 6 bases, V lost 6 bases, and 5 bases had no gene match. The CDR3 totals 13 residues. Written as DNA, the CDR3 is TGTGCCAGCAGCCGACAGGGTCCTCAGCCCCAGCATTTT. Its translation: CASSRQGPQPQHF.

This clonotype was observed many times. The chain links TRBV6-5 to TRBJ2-7, with unresolved D. Germline assignment: CDR1 MNHEY and CDR2 SVGAGI. V lost 5 bases to trimming and J lost 0 bases, with 14 bases between them. The length of the CDR3 is 15 residues. This CDR3 is CASSRKAHYSYEQYF. CDR3 DNA: TGTGCCAGCAGTAGAAAGGCCCATTACTCCTACGAGCAGTACTTC.

The gene calls are TRBV11-3 and TRBJ1-1; the D gene is possibly TRBD1 (6 bases). V was trimmed by 4 bases and J by 8 bases, leaving 17 bases between them. The CDR3 loop spans 14 amino acids. Germline V gene lookup returns CDR1 SGHNT and CDR2 YENEEA. CDR3 protein: CASSSPQGLFEAFF. The CDR3 region has the DNA TGTGCCAGCAGCTCCCCGCAGGGGCTGTTCGAAGCTTTCTTT.

This clonotype was seen repeatedly, ten times or more. The chain has TRBV12-3 or TRBV12-4 and TRBJ1-3; D gene unclear. The CDR3 is 16 amino acids. The V end was cut by 3 bases, the J end by 0 bases, with 12 bases between. Written as DNA, the CDR3 is TGTGCCAGCAGTTTTAACAGCCAACTCTCTGGAAACACCATATATTTT. Its translation is CASSFNSQLSGNTIYF.

This clonotype occurred many times. The V call is TRBV9, the J call TRBJ2-3, with 7 bases matching TRBD2. Germline trimming cut 0 bases from V and 5 bases from J; bases unmatched to any gene: 9. Germline lookup yields CDR1 SGDLS and CDR2 YYNGEE. This CDR3 contains 16 residues. The chain's CDR3 is CASSVAPSGVEDTQYF. The DNA of the CDR3 is TGTGCCAGCAGCGTAGCCCCCAGCGGGGTCGAAGATACGCAGTATTTT.

This clonotype came up a few times. The chain is built from TRBV6-6 and TRBJ2-2; no definite D call. Germline assignment: CDR1 MNHNY and CDR2 SVGAGI (reference sequence). Trimming pared 0 bases from V and 0 bases from J, leaving 8 bases between. This CDR3 contains 16 residues. In DNA form, the CDR3 reads TGTGCCAGCAGTTACTCGTCCAGGCCGAACACCGGGGAGCTGTTTTTT. Its translation is CASSYSSRPNTGELFF.

The chain recombines TRBV7-6 with TRBJ2-5; D uncertain. The V gene lost 5 bases and the J gene lost 3 bases, with 13 bases spanning the gap. The CDR3 has 14 residues. Germline loops: CDR1 SGHVS, CDR2 FNYEAQ. CDR3 sequence (DNA): TGTGCCAGCAGCCTCAGACTCTCGGAAGAGACCCAGTACTTC. Amino acid sequence: CASSLRLSEETQYF.

This clonotype was found a few times. This chain links TRBV7-2 with TRBJ2-5, with a weak D call TRBD1 (5 bases). The CDR3 sequence is 18 residues long. Germline V gene data show CDR1 as SGHTA and CDR2 as FQGNSA. With 2 bases removed from V and 5 bases from J, the gap between germline ends came to 24 bases. The CDR3 loop reads CASSLRLPLGLVGETQYF. In nucleotides, the CDR3 is TGTGCCAGCAGCTTACGGCTCCCCCTGGGGCTAGTAGGGGAGACCCAGTACTTC.

J is TRBJ2-2 and V is TRBV15; D is unresolved. CDR1 and CDR2 (germline): LNHNV, YYDKDF (reference sequence). The V and J ends lost 1 base and 3 bases respectively, with 6 bases between them. This CDR3 has 14 amino acids. CDR3 DNA sequence: TGTGCCACCAGCAGAGCCTTATACACCGGGGAGCTGTTTTTT. Translated: CATSRALYTGELFF.

This clonotype was seen repeatedly, ten times or more. The rearrangement links TRBV12-3 or TRBV12-4 to TRBJ2-5; 7 nucleotides match TRBD2. V trimming: 5 bases; J trimming: 2 bases; junction bases outside the gene matches: 5. The CDR3 is made up of 14 amino acids. In nucleotides, the CDR3 is TGTGCCAGCAGTAACGGGGGGAAGCAAGAGACCCAGTACTTC. It yields the protein CASSNGGKQETQYF.

This clonotype turned up a few times. In DNA form, the CDR3 reads TGCGCCAGCAGCCAAGACGCTGCACTAGCGGGAATCTACGAGCAGTACTTC. Translation: CASSQDAALAGIYEQYF. V is TRBV4-3 and J is TRBJ2-7; 10 bases fit TRBD2. This CDR3 has 17 residues. Germline CDR1 is LGHNA and CDR2 is YSLEER. After removal of 0 bases from V and 3 bases from J, the junction contained 8 bases not matched to a gene.

This clonotype was detected only a few times. This chain connects TRBV2 to TRBJ1-6; D perhaps matches TRBD1 (6 bases). The CDR3 has 14 residues. Trimming took off 2 bases at V and 7 bases at J, with 9 bases between the two ends. CDR1 is SNHLY, CDR2 FYNNEI, per germline. CDR3 DNA: TGTGCCAGCAGTGAACAGGGGCGGAATTCACCCCTCCACTTT. Its protein product is CASSEQGRNSPLHF.

The rearrangement links TRBV4-2 to TRBJ1-5; D is possibly TRBD1 (5 bases). From germline, CDR1 is LGHNA and CDR2 YNFKEQ. V was pared by 0 bases and J by 4 bases, with 10 bases between. CDR3 length: 15 amino acids. The CDR3 reads CASSQEGERNQPQHF. The CDR3, as DNA: TGTGCCAGCAGCCAAGAGGGGGAGAGGAATCAGCCCCAGCATTTT.

The gene calls are TRBV6-2 or TRBV6-3 and TRBJ2-1; 10 bases fit TRBD2. The CDR3 totals 15 residues. V shed 8 bases and J 6 bases; nucleotides not matched to a gene: 10. Germline CDR1 and CDR2: MNHEY and SVGEGT. The CDR3 sequence: CASGPSGRPFNEQFF. For the CDR3, the DNA is TGTGCCAGCGGGCCTAGCGGGAGACCCTTCAATGAGCAGTTCTTC.

This clonotype was seen a handful of times. The rearrangement uses TRBV24-1 and TRBJ1-1, with a tentative D call TRBD1 (5 bases). The CDR3 consists of 18 residues. Trimming removed 1 base from V and 3 bases from J, with 20 bases in between. The germline gives CDR1 KGHDR, CDR2 SFDVKD. In DNA, the CDR3 is TGTGCCACCAGTGATTTCCCCAACGACAGCGGTGGGGACACTGAAGCTTTCTTT. Translation: CATSDFPNDSGGDTEAFF.

J is TRBJ1-4 and V is TRBV4-2; TRBD1 aligns across 7 bases. The trim removed 6 bases at V and 8 bases at J, leaving 9 bases unmatched. The CDR3 length is 14 residues. Germline-derived CDR1 and CDR2 are LGHNA and YNFKEQ. The CDR3 loop reads CASSWGQLEEKLFF. The CDR3 DNA reads TGTGCCAGCAGTTGGGGACAGCTGGAAGAAAAACTGTTTTTT.

This clonotype was recorded at least ten times. The gene calls are TRBV5-1 and TRBJ1-5; D is possibly TRBD1 (5 bases). This CDR3 comprises 13 residues. Trimming took 5 bases from V and 2 from J, leaving 8 bases between them. Germline-derived CDR1 and CDR2 are SGHRS and YFSETQ. The CDR3 region is CASRRDGNQPQHF. The CDR3 DNA sequence: TGCGCCAGCAGACGGGACGGCAATCAGCCCCAGCATTTT.

The genes are TRBV5-1 and TRBJ2-5, with D possibly matching TRBD1 (5 bases). Germline CDR1 SGHRS, CDR2 YFSETQ. The CDR3 has 14 amino acids. V was pared by 4 bases and J by 1 base, with 11 bases between. CDR3 amino acids: CASSIGQVQETQYF. For the CDR3, the DNA is TGCGCCAGCAGCATTGGACAAGTCCAAGAGACCCAGTACTTC. Together with reference TRBV5-1 and TRBJ2-5, the CDR3 gives the full variable domain: KAGVTQTPRYLIKTRGQQVTLSCSPISGHRSVSWYQQTPGQGLQFLFEYFSETQRNKGNFPGRFSGRQFSNSRSEMNVSTLELGDSALYLCASSIGQVQETQYFGPGTRLLVL.

This clonotype was detected only a few times. The CDR3 loop is CSVGIDRQQYF. The CDR3 DNA is TGCAGTGTCGGGATAGACAGGCAGCAGTACTTC. The chain recombines TRBV20-1 with TRBJ2-7, with D possibly matching TRBD1 (6 bases). The CDR3 consists of 11 residues. V was trimmed by 7 bases and J by 8 bases, leaving 15 bases between them. Germline CDR1 is DFQATT and CDR2 is SNEGSKA (reference sequence).

The chain uses TRBV12-3 or TRBV12-4 and TRBJ1-1; TRBD1 is a possible D gene (6 bases). The CDR3 is 15 amino acids. Trimming removed 1 base at V and 0 bases at J, with 9 bases between. The CDR3 nucleotides are TGTGCCAGCAGTTTAGGAGGGACACTGAACACTGAAGCTTTCTTT. Amino acid sequence: CASSLGGTLNTEAFF.

This clonotype was found a few times. This chain uses TRBV28 with TRBJ2-3, with 7 bases matching TRBD1. V gave up 8 bases and J gave up 1 base; unmatched junction bases: 3. The germline V gene encodes CDR1 MDHEN and CDR2 SYDVKM. The CDR3 consists of 13 residues. As DNA, the CDR3 is TGTGCCAGCGGTCAGGGGGGCACAGATACGCAGTATTTT. The encoded protein is CASGQGGTDTQYF.

The sample holds many counts of this clonotype. V is TRBV29-1 and J is TRBJ1-1; D ambiguous. Germline V CDR1 and CDR2: SQVTM, ANQGSEA. The CDR3 loop spans 13 amino acids. The V end lost 4 bases, the J end lost 6 bases, and 15 bases lay between the germline ends. The CDR3 region has the DNA TGCAGCGTTGGGGTCGGGCAACGGGCTGAAGCTTTCTTT. Protein product: CSVGVGQRAEAFF.

In its sample, this clonotype was seen many times. The chain links TRBV5-1 to TRBJ2-1; D unresolved. Between the trimmed V and J ends, which lost 4 bases and 0 bases, there was a span of 20 bases. This CDR3 comprises 18 residues. Germline-derived CDR1 and CDR2 are SGHRS and YFSETQ. CDR3 sequence (DNA): TGCGCCAGCAGCCAAACGTCGCCGGCCCCGAGCTCCTACAATGAGCAGTTCTTC. Amino acids: CASSQTSPAPSSYNEQFF.

This clonotype was detected ten times or more. The V call is TRBV20-1, the J call TRBJ2-2; 9 nucleotides line up with TRBD2. This CDR3 contains 18 residues. V shed 1 base and J 1 base; nucleotides not matched to a gene: 10. From germline, CDR1 is DFQATT and CDR2 SNEGSKA (reference sequence). The chain's CDR3 is CSARVSGGRDWNTGELFF. The DNA for the CDR3 is TGCAGTGCTAGAGTTAGCGGGGGCCGAGACTGGAACACCGGGGAGCTGTTTTTT.

This clonotype was seen repeatedly, ten times or more. This chain joins TRBV10-3 and TRBJ1-1; 7 nucleotides line up with TRBD1. The trim removed 0 bases at V and 3 bases at J, leaving 10 bases unmatched. Per germline, CDR1 ENHRY and CDR2 SYGVKD. The CDR3 is made up of 17 amino acids. The CDR3 spells CAISESGTAHAYTEAFF. CDR3 in DNA: TGTGCCATCAGTGAGTCCGGGACAGCCCATGCCTACACTGAAGCTTTCTTT.

This clonotype was detected only a few times. The V gene is TRBV20-1, the J gene TRBJ2-7; 9 positions agree with TRBD2. The length of the CDR3 is 15 residues. Germline values: CDR1 DFQATT, CDR2 SNEGSKA (reference sequence). Germline trimming cut 2 bases from V and 7 bases from J; bases unmatched to any gene: 12. As DNA, the CDR3 is TGCAGTGCTAGACGAAGCGGGAGGCTCACCGGGGAGCAGTACTTC. Its protein product is CSARRSGRLTGEQYF.

In its sample, this clonotype was seen many times. The rearrangement uses TRBV18 and TRBJ2-1, with D perhaps matching TRBD2 (6 bases). The CDR3 extends over 16 amino acids. The ends were cut back, 3 bases at V and 6 bases at J, with 18 bases in the middle. CDR1 is KGHSH and CDR2 is LQKENI in the germline V gene. The CDR3, as DNA: TGTGCCAGCTCACCCCTCCCTTGGGGAGGACTCAATGAGCAGTTCTTC. This gives the protein CASSPLPWGGLNEQFF.